This T cell receptor (beta chain) was identified in a study of CD8 T cells in ankylosing spondylitis. V was pared by 3 bases and J by 4 bases, with 13 bases of the junction left unmatched. This CDR3 has 18 residues. Germline-derived CDR1 and CDR2 are LGHNA and YNFKEQ. TCRdb ran MiXCR on the 5' RACE reads and lists one entry per CDR3 protein. The table lists 300,000 to 400,000 distinct CDR3 sequences, under 14% of them singletons. This clonotype was seen many times. The TCR originated in a female donor with ankylosing spondylitis or in good health (not recorded which). Material for sequencing was blood, either unsorted or a sorted T cell fraction (not recorded which). V gene TRBV4-2 combines with J gene TRBJ2-2, with 8 bases matching TRBD2. CDR3 region: CASSQNSGGRAFTGELFF. The CDR3 coding sequence is TGTGCCAGCAGCCAGAACAGCGGGGGCAGGGCGTTCACCGGGGAGCTGTTTTTT.